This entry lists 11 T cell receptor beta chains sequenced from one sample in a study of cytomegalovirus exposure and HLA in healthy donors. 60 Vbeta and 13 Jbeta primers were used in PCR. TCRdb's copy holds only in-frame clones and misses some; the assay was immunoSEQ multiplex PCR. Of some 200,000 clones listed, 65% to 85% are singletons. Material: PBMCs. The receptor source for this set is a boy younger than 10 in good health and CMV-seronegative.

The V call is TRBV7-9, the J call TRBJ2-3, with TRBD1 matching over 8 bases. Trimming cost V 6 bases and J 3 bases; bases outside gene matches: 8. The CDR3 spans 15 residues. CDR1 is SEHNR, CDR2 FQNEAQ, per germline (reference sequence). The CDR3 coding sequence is TGTGCCAGCAGTTCCGGACAGGGTAGTACAGATACGCAGTATTTT. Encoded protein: CASSSGQGSTDTQYF.

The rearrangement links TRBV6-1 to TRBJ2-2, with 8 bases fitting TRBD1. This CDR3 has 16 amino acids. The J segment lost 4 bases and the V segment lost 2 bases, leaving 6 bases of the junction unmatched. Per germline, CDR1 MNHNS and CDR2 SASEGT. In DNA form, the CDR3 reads TGTGCCAGCAGTGAACAGGGGGCCCGAATCACCGGGGAGCTGTTTTTT. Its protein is CASSEQGARITGELFF.

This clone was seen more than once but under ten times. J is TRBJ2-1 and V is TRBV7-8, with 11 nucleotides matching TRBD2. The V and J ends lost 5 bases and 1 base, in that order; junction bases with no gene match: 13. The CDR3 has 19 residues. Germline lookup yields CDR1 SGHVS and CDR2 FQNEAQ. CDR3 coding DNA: TGTGCCAGCAGCCAATCCGGGACTAGCGGATGGCCATCCTACAATGAGCAGTTCTTC. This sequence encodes CASSQSGTSGWPSYNEQFF.

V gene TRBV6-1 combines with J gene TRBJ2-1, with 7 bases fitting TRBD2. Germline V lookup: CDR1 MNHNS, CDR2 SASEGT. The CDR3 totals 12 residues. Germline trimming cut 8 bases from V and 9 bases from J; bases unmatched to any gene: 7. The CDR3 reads CASVRERGEQFF. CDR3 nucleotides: TGTGCCAGCGTCCGGGAGCGGGGTGAGCAGTTCTTC.

The CDR3 bases are TGTGCTTGTCATTGGGACAGGACGAACACTGAAGCTTTCTTT. Translation gives CACHWDRTNTEAFF. The J gene is TRBJ1-1, the V gene TRBV6-1, with 8 bases lining up with TRBD1. The CDR3 loop spans 14 amino acids. Germline loops: CDR1 MNHNS, CDR2 SASEGT.

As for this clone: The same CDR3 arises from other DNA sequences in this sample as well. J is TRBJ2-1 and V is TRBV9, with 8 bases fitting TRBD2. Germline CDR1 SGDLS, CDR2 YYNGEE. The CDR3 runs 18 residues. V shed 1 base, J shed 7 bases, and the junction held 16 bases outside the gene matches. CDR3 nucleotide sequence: TGTGCCAGCAGCGTAAGTAAGTCTGGCGGGAGGCGTTATAATGAGCAGTTCTTC. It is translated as CASSVSKSGGRRYNEQFF.

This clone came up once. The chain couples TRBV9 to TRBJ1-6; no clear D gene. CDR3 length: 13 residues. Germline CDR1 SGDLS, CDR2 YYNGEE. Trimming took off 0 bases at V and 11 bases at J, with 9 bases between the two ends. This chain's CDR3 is CASSVDWRPPLHF. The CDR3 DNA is TGTGCCAGCAGCGTAGATTGGAGGCCACCCCTCCACTTT.

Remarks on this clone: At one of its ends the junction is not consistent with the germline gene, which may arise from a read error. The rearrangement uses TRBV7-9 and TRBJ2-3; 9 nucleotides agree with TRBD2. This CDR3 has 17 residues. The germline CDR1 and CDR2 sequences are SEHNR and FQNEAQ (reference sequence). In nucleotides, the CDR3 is TGTTCCAGCAGCCCGTTAGCGGGGGACTCTTGGGCAGATACGCAGTATTTT. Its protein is CSSSPLAGDSWADTQYF.

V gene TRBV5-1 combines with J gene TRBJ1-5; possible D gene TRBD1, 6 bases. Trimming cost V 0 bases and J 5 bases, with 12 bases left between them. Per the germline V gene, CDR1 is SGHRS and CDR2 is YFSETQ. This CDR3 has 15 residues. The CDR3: CASSLGGAGDQPQHF. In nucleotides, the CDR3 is TGCGCCAGCAGCTTGGGGGGGGCGGGGGATCAGCCCCAGCATTTT. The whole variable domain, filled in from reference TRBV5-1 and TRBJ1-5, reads KAGVTQTPRYLIKTRGQQVTLSCSPISGHRSVSWYQQTPGQGLQFLFEYFSETQRNKGNFPGRFSGRQFSNSRSEMNVSTLELGDSALYLCASSLGGAGDQPQHFGDGTRLSIL.

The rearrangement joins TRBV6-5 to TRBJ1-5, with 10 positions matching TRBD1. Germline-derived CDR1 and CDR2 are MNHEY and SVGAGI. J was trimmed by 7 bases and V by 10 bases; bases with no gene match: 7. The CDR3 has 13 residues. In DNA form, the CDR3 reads TGTGCCACCGGGGGGACAGGGGCACAGCCCCAGCATTTT. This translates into CATGGTGAQPQHF.

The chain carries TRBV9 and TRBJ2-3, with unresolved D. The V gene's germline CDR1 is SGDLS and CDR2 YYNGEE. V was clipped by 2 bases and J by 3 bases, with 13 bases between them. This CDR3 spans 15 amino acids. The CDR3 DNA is TGTGCCAGCAGCGTGACTCCTAGACGAACAGATACGCAGTATTTT. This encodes CASSVTPRRTDTQYF.